A single sample gave rise to the 4 T cell receptor beta chains below, sequenced in a study of cytomegalovirus exposure and HLA in healthy donors. The PCR was carried out with 60 Vbeta primers and 13 Jbeta primers. Here immunoSEQ multiplex PCR was the method, and the copy in TCRdb shows in-frame clones only, minus some. The table lists some 110,000 clones, around 61% of them singletons. Sequenced: PBMCs. These receptors were taken from a woman in her 30s in good health and CMV-seronegative.

V gene TRBV7-2 combines with J gene TRBJ1-4; the match to TRBD1 covers 8 bases. This CDR3 spans 15 amino acids. In germline, CDR1 is SGHTA, CDR2 FQGNSA. Trimming at V came to 4 bases and at J to 5 bases, leaving 6 bases not matched to a gene. As DNA, the CDR3 is TGTGCCAGCAGCTCCTCAGGGGGCCTAAATGAAAAACTGTTTTTT. As protein: CASSSSGGLNEKLFF.

The chain joins TRBV9 to TRBJ2-5, with 7 bases fitting TRBD2. After removal of 2 bases from V and 1 base from J, the junction contained 11 bases not matched to a gene. Germline CDR1 is SGDLS and CDR2 is YYNGEE. This CDR3 is 17 amino acids long. The CDR3 nucleotides read TGTGCCAGCAGCGTGGTAGGGGCGGGAGTCGGCCAAGAGACCCAGTACTTC. Its translation is CASSVVGAGVGQETQYF.

This clone showed up just once. The rearrangement links TRBV18 to TRBJ2-2; 8 nucleotides line up with TRBD1. The germline V gene has CDR1 KGHSH and CDR2 LQKENI. The CDR3 is 15 residues long. J gave up 5 bases and V 3 bases, and 5 bases lay outside the gene matches. The DNA for the CDR3 is TGTGCCAGCTCACCTGGGGACAGGCGAACCGGGGAGCTGTTTTTT. Protein product: CASSPGDRRTGELFF.

This chain joins TRBV15 and TRBJ2-5; unclear D gene. The CDR3 is made up of 14 amino acids. The V end lost 0 bases, the J end lost 1 base, and 6 bases lay between the germline ends. Germline CDR1 reads LNHNV; CDR2 reads YYDKDF (reference sequence). CDR3 sequence (DNA): TGTGCCACCAGCAGAGATTACTTCCAAGAGACCCAGTACTTC. It is translated as CATSRDYFQETQYF.